This is a list of T cell receptor beta chains from one sample in a study of blood T cell repertoires in COVID-19. The assay was immunoSEQ multiplex PCR, and TCRdb's table has in-frame clones only and misses some. This table holds 280,000 or so clones, around 88% found once. The material sequenced was peripheral blood. The receptors were sampled from a woman aged 25 to 39 who had recovered from COVID-19. CDR3s include the opening cysteine and the closing phenylalanine or tryptophan. Each record gives: V gene, D gene, J gene, CDR3 length, clone size, CDR3 DNA, CDR3 protein. A D gene is named only where the DNA matches it firmly. Clone size is given for some rows only: seen once, a few or many times, or a class if the clone is expanded.

TRBV6-5	.	TRBJ2-7	12	.	TGTGCCAGCAACAGGGACGGCCACGAGCAGTACTTC	CASNRDGHEQYF
TRBV11-3	.	TRBJ1-5	15	.	TGTGCCAGCAGCCGCACGGCGCGGATCAATCAGCCCCAGCATTTT	CASSRTARINQPQHF
TRBV28	TRBD1	TRBJ1-2	15	.	TGTGCCAGCAAATATTCCGGGACAGGGCTCTATGGCTACACCTTC	CASKYSGTGLYGYTF
TRBV2	.	TRBJ2-7	15	.	TGTGCCAGCAGTGAAGTAGGGGACTTTATCTACGAGCAGTACTTC	CASSEVGDFIYEQYF
TRBV11-2	TRBD1	TRBJ1-1	13	few	TGTGCCAGTAGAAAGACAGGGCGGGCTGAAGCTTTCTTT	CASRKTGRAEAFF
TRBV6-5	.	TRBJ1-1	14	.	TGTGCCAGCAGGTACCCGGGGCCGGGGGCTGAAGCTTTCTTT	CASRYPGPGAEAFF
TRBV6-1	.	TRBJ1-2	12	once	TGTGCCAGCAGTGAAGCCGTCTATGGCTACACCTTC	CASSEAVYGYTF
TRBV25-1	TRBD1	TRBJ2-2	16	.	TGTGCCAGCAGTGAACGGGACAGGGTGAACACCGGGGAGCTGTTTTTT	CASSERDRVNTGELFF
TRBV4-1	TRBD2	TRBJ2-7	14	.	TGCGCCAGCAGCCCCGTAGGCGGGGGCTACGAGCAGTACTTC	CASSPVGGGYEQYF
TRBV10-3	TRBD1	TRBJ2-7	14	.	TGTGCCATCACATCGGGGACAGAGTCCTACGAGCAGTACTTC	CAITSGTESYEQYF
TRBV5-1	.	TRBJ1-6	13	.	TGCGCCAGCAGCTTGGCCGGGGATTCACCCCTCCACTTT	CASSLAGDSPLHF
TRBV5-8	TRBD1	TRBJ2-7	15	.	TGTGCCAGCAGCCGGGGACAGGGCAGAGCCTACGAGCAGTACTTC	CASSRGQGRAYEQYF
TRBV5-5	.	TRBJ2-7	12	once	TGTGCCAGCGAGGGACAAGGGGACGAGCAGTACTTC	CASEGQGDEQYF
TRBV21-1	.	TRBJ2-5	17	.	TGTGCCAGCCGGCAACCACACAGTGCGGGACCGCCTTGGGACCAGTACTTC	CASRQPHSAGPPWDQYF
TRBV27	.	TRBJ2-7	14	.	TGTGCCAGCAAGTTATCACAGGGCTCCTACGAGCAGTACTTC	CASKLSQGSYEQYF
TRBV9	.	TRBJ2-3	15	.	TGTGCCAGCAGCGTAGCTGGGGGGGGCCAGGATACGCAGTATTTT	CASSVAGGGQDTQYF
TRBV5-8	.	TRBJ1-3	16	.	TGTGCCAGCAGCTTGGGCTCGAGAAGAGCTGGAAACACCATATATTTT	CASSLGSRRAGNTIYF
TRBV3-1/TRBV3-2	TRBD1	TRBJ2-2	15	.	TGTGCCAGCAGCTCGCCAGAGGGGGCGACCGGGGAGCTGTTTTTT	CASSSPEGATGELFF
TRBV11-2	.	TRBJ1-4	14	.	TGTGCCAGCAGCTTAGGCAGGGTCGGTGAAAAACTGTTTTTT	CASSLGRVGEKLFF
TRBV7-2	TRBD2	TRBJ2-4	14	.	TGTGCCAGCAGCCCAATAGCGGGTGGAAACATTCAGTACTTC	CASSPIAGGNIQYF
TRBV5-5	.	TRBJ1-3	17	.	TGTGCCAGCAGCTTGTCCCTCTCGGGAGTCTCTGGAAACACCATATATTTT	CASSLSLSGVSGNTIYF
TRBV15	.	TRBJ2-7	13	.	TGTGCCACCAGCAATCGAGGCGGGAAGGAGCAGTACTTC	CATSNRGGKEQYF
TRBV30	.	TRBJ1-1	10	.	TGTGCCTGGAGTGGGCTTGAAGCTTTCTTT	CAWSGLEAFF
TRBV28	.	TRBJ1-1	16	.	TGTGCCAGCACCCTAGGGGGGGGGCATGAGGGCACTGAAGCTTTCTTT	CASTLGGGHEGTEAFF
TRBV19	.	TRBJ2-7	13	.	TGTGCCAGTACCCCCCGGGATTCCTACGAGCAGTACTTC	CASTPRDSYEQYF
TRBV2	.	TRBJ2-7	12	.	TGTGCCATCCGAGAAAGCTCCTACGAGCAGTACTTC	CAIRESSYEQYF
TRBV10-2	TRBD1	TRBJ1-5	16	few	TGCGCCAGCGGCACGACTGAGGGACAGGGAAATCAGCCCCAGCATTTT	CASGTTEGQGNQPQHF
TRBV2	.	TRBJ2-7	15	.	TGTGCCAGCAGTAACGAACGGGACTCCTCCAGCGAGCAGTACTTC	CASSNERDSSSEQYF
TRBV10-3	TRBD2	TRBJ2-7	15	.	TGTGCCATCAGTGAGTCAAGGGAGGGCCTCGGCGAGCAGTACTTC	CAISESREGLGEQYF
TRBV24-1	TRBD1	TRBJ2-5	18	.	TGTGCCACCAGTGACTGGTACCCTACCCGGGACAGTAGGCAGACCCAGTACTTC	CATSDWYPTRDSRQTQYF
TRBV7-9	TRBD2	TRBJ2-1	17	.	TGTGCCAGCCACGGGGGGAGACTAGCGGGTGCCTACAATGAGCAGTTCTTC	CASHGGRLAGAYNEQFF
TRBV4-1	.	TRBJ1-1	15	.	TGCGCCAGCAGCCAGGGGCCCAATTCCAACACTGAAGCTTTCTTT	CASSQGPNSNTEAFF
TRBV2	TRBD1	TRBJ1-5	15	few	TGTGCCAGCAGTGACGGACAGGCAAGGGGGCAGCCCCAGCATTTT	CASSDGQARGQPQHF
TRBV10-3	.	TRBJ2-7	14	.	TGTGCCATCAGAAACTCTACAGGAAACACCGAGCAGTACTTC	CAIRNSTGNTEQYF
TRBV13	TRBD1	TRBJ2-7	14	once	TGTGCCAGCAGCCCCCGACAGGGGTACCACGAGCAGTACTTC	CASSPRQGYHEQYF